The T cell receptor beta chain described here comes from a study of cytomegalovirus exposure and HLA in healthy donors. Study observations and caveats: The authors later linked a missense DCLRE1C variant to TCR beta V- and J-gene trimming. Reportedly, TCR beta sequences accurately predicted HLA-A and HLA-B alleles in most subjects.

Vbeta (60) and Jbeta (13) primers were used in the PCR. The data were produced by immunoSEQ multiplex PCR, yet TCRdb's version contains in-frame clones alone and is incomplete. The listing contains about 110,000 clones. With regard to this clone: Antigen unknown.

The V gene's germline CDR1 is SGHRS and CDR2 YFSETQ. The V end lost 2 bases, the J end lost 2 bases, and 10 bases lay between the germline ends. The CDR3 covers 14 residues. Input material: PBMCs. The sequence derives from a man aged 45 to 65 in good health and CMV-seronegative. V and J are TRBV5-1 and TRBJ2-5, with a tentative D call TRBD1 (6 bases). The CDR3 nucleotides read TGCGCCAGCAGCTTAGGACAGATGCAAGAGACCCAGTACTTC. This sequence encodes CASSLGQMQETQYF.